Each of the 26 T cell receptor beta chains below was sequenced from the same sample in a study of T cell responses to AZD1222 COVID-19 vaccine. Repertoires were generated with immunoSEQ multiplex PCR, while TCRdb's copy carries only in-frame clones and drops some. The sample holds more than 90,000 clones; around 83% are singletons and the top ten take 17%. The sample was peripheral blood, taken 28 days after the second AZD1222 dose. Every receptor here comes from an adult who received the AZD1222 COVID-19 vaccine.

This clone was picked up a small number of times. The chain links TRBV6-1 to TRBJ1-6; D uncertain. The germline V gene has CDR1 MNHNS and CDR2 SASEGT. Trimming pared 2 bases from V and 10 bases from J, leaving 9 bases between. The CDR3 is 13 amino acids. CDR3 amino acids: CASSETAQSPLHF. The CDR3, as DNA: TGTGCCAGCAGTGAAACAGCCCAATCACCCCTCCACTTT.

The chain joins TRBV5-4 to TRBJ1-3, with D perhaps TRBD1 (6 bases). Trimming took 4 bases from V and 4 from J, leaving 21 bases between them. Germline V lookup: CDR1 SGHNT, CDR2 YYREEE (reference sequence). The CDR3 contains 17 residues. CDR3 residues: CASSPGGVQGEGNTIYF. The CDR3 DNA is TGTGCCAGCAGCCCGGGGGGGGTACAGGGCGAAGGAAACACCATATATTTT. The entire variable domain, with the rest obtained from reference TRBV5-4 and TRBJ1-3, is as follows: ETGVTQSPTHLIKTRGQQVTLRCSSQSGHNTVSWYQQALGQGPQFIFQYYREEENGRGNFPPRFSGLQFPNYSSELNVNALELDDSALYLCASSPGGVQGEGNTIYFGEGSWLTVV.

This sequence joins TRBV27 and TRBJ1-2; 7 bases agree with TRBD1. Germline V gene lookup returns CDR1 MNHEY and CDR2 SMNVEV (reference sequence). The CDR3 spans 13 residues. The V segment lost 6 bases and the J segment 12 bases; nucleotides outside the gene matches: 13. CDR3 loop: CASSLTPGQRHTF. In DNA, the CDR3 is TGTGCCAGCAGCCTTACTCCGGGACAGAGGCACACCTTC.

The V gene is TRBV30, the J gene TRBJ1-4; D not certain. The CDR3 sequence is 14 residues long. Germline assignment: CDR1 GTSNPN and CDR2 SVGIG (reference sequence). V shed 4 bases and J shed 3 bases, with 12 bases lying between them. This chain's CDR3 is CAWTKGLANEKLFF. CDR3 nucleotides: TGTGCCTGGACTAAGGGTTTGGCTAATGAAAAACTGTTTTTT.

This clone was observed a single time. The genes are TRBV6-5 and TRBJ2-7; unclear D gene. CDR1 is MNHEY and CDR2 is SVGAGI in the germline V gene. Between the trimmed V and J ends, which lost 0 bases and 1 base, there was a span of 10 bases. CDR3 length equals 15 residues. The DNA for the CDR3 is TGTGCCAGCAGTTACTCAAGGTGGTCATCCTACGAGCAGTACTTC. This encodes CASSYSRWSSYEQYF.

The rearrangement joins TRBV10-3 to TRBJ2-5; D unresolved. Germline CDR1 reads ENHRY; CDR2 reads SYGVKD. With 6 bases removed from V and 2 bases from J, the gap between germline ends came to 7 bases. The CDR3 extends over 12 amino acids. CDR3 nucleotide sequence: TGTGCCATCAGCGACATTCAAGAGACCCAGTACTTC. This gives the protein CAISDIQETQYF.

This rearrangement joins TRBV11-2 to TRBJ2-3, with TRBD2 matching over 7 bases. The CDR3 has 13 amino acids. The trim removed 9 bases at V and 3 bases at J, leaving 6 bases unmatched. Germline lookup yields CDR1 SGHAT and CDR2 FQNNGV. The CDR3 DNA reads as TGTGCCAGTCTGGCTAGCGGAACAGATACGCAGTATTTT. Translation gives CASLASGTDTQYF. The entire variable domain, with the rest obtained from reference TRBV11-2 and TRBJ2-3, is as follows: EAGVAQSPRYKIIEKRQSVAFWCNPISGHATLYWYQQILGQGPKLLIQFQNNGVVDDSQLPKDRFSAERLKGVDSTLKIQPAKLEDSAVYLCASLASGTDTQYFGPGTRLTVL.

The genes are TRBV11-2 and TRBJ1-5, with D unresolved. This CDR3 comprises 13 residues. In germline, CDR1 is SGHAT, CDR2 FQNNGV. Trimming cost V 3 bases and J 1 base, with 4 bases left between them. This chain's CDR3 is CASSFGSNQPQHF. The CDR3 bases are TGTGCCAGCAGCTTTGGGAGCAATCAGCCCCAGCATTTT.

This chain uses TRBV19 with TRBJ1-2; D not certain. CDR3 length: 12 residues. CDR1 and CDR2 from the germline V gene are LNHDA and SQIVND (reference sequence). Trimming took off 6 bases at V and 2 bases at J, with 7 bases between the two ends. CDR3 in amino acids: CASSPRNYGYTF. The CDR3 DNA reads as TGTGCCAGTAGCCCAAGAAACTATGGCTACACCTTC.

The CDR3 sequence: CASSLSADRGRFVLHF. The CDR3 DNA reads as TGTGCCAGCAGCTTATCGGCCGACAGGGGGAGGTTCGTCCTCCACTTT. The V gene is TRBV11-1, the J gene TRBJ1-6, with 9 bases matching TRBD1. Germline V gene sequence: CDR1 SGHAT, CDR2 FQDESV (reference sequence). The CDR3 length is 16 residues. V shed 2 bases, J shed 15 bases, and the junction held 14 bases outside the gene matches.

J is TRBJ1-6 and V is TRBV7-9; D unresolved. With 3 bases removed from V and 9 bases from J, the gap between germline ends came to 12 bases. Germline CDR1 is SEHNR and CDR2 is FQNEAQ (reference sequence). This CDR3 has 14 amino acids. The CDR3 sequence is CASSFLRAGSPLHF. The CDR3 DNA sequence: TGTGCCAGCAGCTTTTTGAGGGCAGGTTCACCCCTCCACTTT.

The V call is TRBV19, the J call TRBJ1-1, with unresolved D. V shed 8 bases and J shed 0 bases, with 10 bases lying between them. This CDR3 has 13 amino acids. Germline CDR1 LNHDA, CDR2 SQIVND (reference sequence). CDR3 sequence (DNA): TGTGCCAGTGGGGAGGGTATGAACACTGAAGCTTTCTTT. Translation gives CASGEGMNTEAFF.

This clone showed up just a few times. J is TRBJ1-2 and V is TRBV5-1, with D tentatively TRBD1 (6 bases). V gave up 0 bases and J gave up 4 bases, with 13 bases separating them. This CDR3 is built from 15 residues. The germline V gene encodes CDR1 SGHRS and CDR2 YFSETQ. In DNA, the CDR3 is TGCGCCAGCAGCTTGGCCCCAGGGGAGAGCTATGGCTACACCTTC. Amino acids: CASSLAPGESYGYTF.

The chain couples TRBV3-1 (or the pseudogene TRBV3-2) to TRBJ2-5, with 9 bases matching TRBD2. Looked up from germline, CDR1 is LGHDT and CDR2 is YNNKEL (reference sequence). This CDR3 spans 16 amino acids. The J segment lost 3 bases and the V segment lost 0 bases, leaving 5 bases of the junction unmatched. The CDR3 coding sequence is TGTGCCAGCAGCCAAGATTTGGCTAGCGGGGAAGAGACCCAGTACTTC. Encoded protein: CASSQDLASGEETQYF.

V and J are TRBV3-1 (or the pseudogene TRBV3-2) and TRBJ2-2; no reliable D call. V was clipped by 1 base and J by 4 bases, with 10 bases between them. The CDR3 runs 15 residues. The germline V gene encodes CDR1 LGHDT and CDR2 YNNKEL (reference sequence). DNA for the CDR3: TGTGCCAGCAGCCAAGTGCAGTCGCTCACCGGGGAGCTGTTTTTT. It encodes CASSQVQSLTGELFF.

V usage is TRBV6-5 and J usage is TRBJ1-6; 10 bases match TRBD1. Trimming took 6 bases from V and 5 from J; bases not matched to a gene: 4. This CDR3 comprises 15 residues. The germline V gene encodes CDR1 MNHEY and CDR2 SVGAGI. The CDR3 DNA is TGTGCCAGCAGGGGACAGGGGCAGCATAATTCACCCCTCCACTTT. Amino acids: CASRGQGQHNSPLHF.

This chain uses TRBV7-2 with TRBJ2-1; a weak D match, TRBD1 (6 bases). V was trimmed by 5 bases and J by 6 bases, leaving 11 bases between them. The CDR3 length is 13 residues. Germline V lookup: CDR1 SGHTA, CDR2 FQGNSA. The chain's CDR3 is CASSQDRPNEQFF. CDR3 nucleotides: TGTGCCAGCAGCCAAGACAGGCCCAATGAGCAGTTCTTC.

This chain links TRBV21-1 with TRBJ2-5; no check of the table's D call, TRBD2, against the DNA was made. TRBV21-1 is flagged as a pseudogene. The CDR3 contains 16 residues. DNA of the CDR3: TGTGCCAGCAGCCGTGGGACTAGCGGGTTCCAAGAGACCCAGTACTTC. Translating gives CASSRGTSGFQETQYF.

The rearrangement joins TRBV6-1 to TRBJ2-7; D gene uncertain. Trimming cost V 2 bases and J 6 bases, with 8 bases left between them. The germline V gene has CDR1 MNHNS and CDR2 SASEGT. The CDR3 consists of 12 residues. DNA for the CDR3: TGTGCCAGCAGTGAAAATTCCGTCGAGCAGTACTTC. As protein: CASSENSVEQYF.

The chain uses TRBV19 and TRBJ1-6, with TRBD1 as a possible D gene (5 bases). The CDR3 runs 15 residues. V lost 1 base and J lost 7, with 11 bases in between. CDR1 is LNHDA and CDR2 is SQIVND in the germline V gene (reference sequence). The CDR3 protein is CASSIGAGRNSPLHF. The CDR3 DNA follows: TGTGCCAGTAGTATAGGGGCAGGGCGGAATTCACCCCTCCACTTT. Full variable domain (missing parts from reference TRBV19 and TRBJ1-6): DGGITQSPKYLFRKEGQNVTLSCEQNLNHDAMYWYRQDPGQGLRLIYYSQIVNDFQKGDIAEGYSVSREKKESFPLTVTSAQKNPTAFYLCASSIGAGRNSPLHFGNGTRLTVT.

This clone was detected only once. This chain connects TRBV6-1 to TRBJ2-7; D not resolved. In germline, CDR1 is MNHNS, CDR2 SASEGT. The germline V and J ends were trimmed by 2 bases and 0 bases, with 8 bases remaining between them. The CDR3 contains 14 residues. CDR3 residues: CASSENPSSYEQYF. The DNA of the CDR3 is TGTGCCAGCAGTGAAAATCCCAGCTCCTACGAGCAGTACTTC.

The CDR3: CASRLQGFTYEQYF. The CDR3, as DNA: TGTGCCAGCAGGCTGCAGGGATTCACCTACGAGCAGTACTTC. V usage is TRBV2 and J usage is TRBJ2-7; TRBD1 is a possible D gene (5 bases). Deletions cut 6 bases from V and 2 bases from J, with 14 bases between. The CDR3 is 14 residues long. Per the germline V gene, CDR1 is SNHLY and CDR2 is FYNNEI.

The chain combines TRBV18 with TRBJ1-6; D gene uncertain. The CDR3 sequence is 15 residues long. V was clipped by 3 bases and J by 7 bases, with 13 bases between them. Per the germline V gene, CDR1 is KGHSH and CDR2 is LQKENI. The chain's CDR3 is CASSPQVAENSPLHF. The CDR3 region has the DNA TGTGCCAGCTCACCCCAGGTGGCGGAAAATTCACCCCTCCACTTT.

This clone was recorded once. The J gene is TRBJ2-5, the V gene TRBV7-9, with D uncertain. Germline CDR1 reads SEHNR; CDR2 reads FQNEAQ (reference sequence). CDR3 length: 13 residues. Trimming left V 8 bases short and J 11 bases short, with 21 bases between. The CDR3: CASGNKADHYQYF. The CDR3 region has the DNA TGTGCCAGCGGCAACAAAGCAGACCACTATCAGTACTTC.

The J gene is TRBJ1-1, the V gene TRBV18; the D is unclear. This CDR3 region has 13 residues. V dropped 6 bases and J dropped 1 base, with 9 bases sitting between them. Germline CDR1 is KGHSH and CDR2 is LQKENI. CDR3 nucleotides: TGTGCCAGCTCTCCCACCAGGAACACTGAAGCTTTCTTT. The encoded protein is CASSPTRNTEAFF.

The rearrangement links TRBV24-1 to TRBJ1-2; tentative D call: TRBD1 (5 bases). The ends were cut back, 3 bases at V and 4 bases at J, with 14 bases in the middle. Germline V lookup: CDR1 KGHDR, CDR2 SFDVKD. The CDR3 length is 15 residues. CDR3 DNA: TGTGCCACCAGTGATCCCTCGACAGAAGTCTATGGCTACACCTTC. Its translation is CATSDPSTEVYGYTF.